The next 21 T cell receptor beta chains were all read from a single sample in a study of neurological immune-mediated disorders. TCRdb re-called the 5' RACE reads through MiXCR, storing one row per CDR3 protein. The sample has approximately 100,000 distinct CDR3 sequences; 3% to 4.5% are singletons. Material: PBMCs. The receptors here all came from a woman aged 18-29 years with multiple sclerosis.

This clonotype was observed at least ten times. The V call is TRBV20-1, the J call TRBJ2-3, with 8 bases lining up with TRBD2. V lost 3 bases and J lost 0; bases outside the gene matches: 5. The CDR3 covers 15 residues. The germline V gene has CDR1 DFQATT and CDR2 SNEGSKA (reference sequence). CDR3 in amino acids: CSASISGASTDTQYF. The CDR3 bases are TGCAGTGCTAGTATTAGCGGGGCTAGCACAGATACGCAGTATTTT.

At least ten counts were recorded for this clonotype. The V and J genes are TRBV28 and TRBJ2-7; TRBD2 is a possible D gene (5 bases). CDR3 length: 15 residues. Trimming took off 2 bases at V and 2 bases at J, with 13 bases between the two ends. Germline V CDR1 and CDR2: MDHEN, SYDVKM. Here the CDR3 DNA reads TGTGCCAGCAGTTTAGCGGGTCGCGTGACCTACGAGCAGTACTTC. Its protein is CASSLAGRVTYEQYF. Full variable domain (outside the CDR3, taken from reference TRBV28 and TRBJ2-7): DVKVTQSSRYLVKRTGEKVFLECVQDMDHENMFWYRQDPGLGLRLIYFSYDVKMKEKGDIPEGYSVSREKKERFSLILESASTNQTSMYLCASSLAGRVTYEQYFGPGTRLTVT.

This clonotype was counted at least ten times. This rearrangement joins TRBV10-3 to TRBJ2-1; perhaps D is TRBD1 or TRBD2 (5 bases each). Trimming shortened V by 10 bases and J by 5 bases, and 12 bases separated the two germline ends. CDR3 length: 12 amino acids. Germline V gives CDR1 ENHRY, CDR2 SYGVKD. CDR3 DNA sequence: TGTGCCACCCGGGACCCAAACAATGAGCAGTTCTTC. It translates to CATRDPNNEQFF.

Ten or more counts support this clonotype. V and J are TRBV5-1 and TRBJ2-7; TRBD1 aligns across 11 bases. In germline, CDR1 is SGHRS, CDR2 YFSETQ. V lost 3 bases, J lost 5 bases, and 4 bases stayed unmatched. The CDR3 spans 14 residues. The CDR3 coding sequence is TGCGCCAGCAGCTCCGGACAGGGGGCTGACGAGCAGTACTTC. Amino acids: CASSSGQGADEQYF.

The sample holds many counts of this clonotype. The V and J genes are TRBV6-5 and TRBJ2-7, with D possibly TRBD1 on 7 matching bases. CDR1 and CDR2 from the germline V gene are MNHEY and SVGAGI. This CDR3 spans 11 amino acids. V was clipped by 6 bases and J by 7 bases, with 10 bases between them. CDR3 protein: CASSRGEEQYF. CDR3 coding DNA: TGTGCCAGCAGCAGGGGGGAAGAGCAGTACTTC.

This clonotype was seen at least ten times. J is TRBJ2-2 and V is TRBV7-2; 9 nucleotides align to TRBD1. The V gene end was trimmed by 1 base and the J gene end by 4 bases; junction bases not matched to a gene: 1. The CDR3 spans 15 residues. From germline, CDR1 is SGHTA and CDR2 FQGNSA. The CDR3 sequence is CASSLGQGVTGELFF. In nucleotides, the CDR3 is TGTGCCAGCAGCTTAGGACAGGGGGTCACCGGGGAGCTGTTTTTT.

This clonotype was found many times. The chain uses TRBV11-2 and TRBJ1-4, with D possibly matching TRBD1 (5 bases). V was clipped by 5 bases and J by 7 bases, with 11 bases between them. The CDR3 is 13 residues long. Germline V gene sequence: CDR1 SGHAT, CDR2 FQNNGV. This CDR3 reads CASSQAGFEKLFF. In DNA form, the CDR3 reads TGTGCCAGCAGCCAAGCAGGGTTTGAAAAACTGTTTTTT.

This clonotype was counted many times. This chain links TRBV3-1 with TRBJ1-1, with unresolved D. This CDR3 contains 14 residues. The V gene lost 1 base and the J gene lost 0 bases, with 6 bases spanning the gap. Germline assignment: CDR1 LGHDT and CDR2 YNNKEL (reference sequence). The CDR3 region has the DNA TGTGCCAGCAGCCAAGTAATCATGAACACTGAAGCTTTCTTT. This encodes CASSQVIMNTEAFF.

A word on this clonotype: This clone may be a read error of a much larger clone one base away. The chain joins TRBV4-1 to TRBJ1-1, with D possibly TRBD1 on 5 matching bases. Germline V gives CDR1 MGHRA, CDR2 YSYEKL. The CDR3 has 14 amino acids. Trimming removed 10 bases at V and 1 base at J, with 16 bases between. CDR3 sequence reads: CANRGALRNTEAFF. The CDR3, as DNA: TGCGCCAACAGAGGGGCGCTACGGAACACTGAAGCTTTCTTT.

This clonotype was counted ten times or more. This chain uses TRBV11-1 with TRBJ2-3, with D unresolved. The CDR3 is 14 amino acids. V was pared by 1 base and J by 3 bases, with 8 bases between. The germline CDR1 and CDR2 sequences are SGHAT and FQDESV (reference sequence). The chain's CDR3 is CASSLVLGTDTQYF. As DNA, the CDR3 is TGTGCCAGCAGCTTAGTATTGGGGACAGATACGCAGTATTTT.

This clonotype was observed many times. V usage is TRBV20-1 and J usage is TRBJ1-1, with D possibly being TRBD1 (6 bases). V shed 8 bases and J shed 1 base, with 17 bases lying between them. The CDR3 runs to 14 residues. Germline values: CDR1 DFQATT, CDR2 SNEGSKA (reference sequence). The CDR3 bases are TGCAGTTCTACAGGGCCGGGTAGGAACACTGAAGCTTTCTTT. This translates into CSSTGPGRNTEAFF.

This clonotype was observed many times. V and J are TRBV5-1 and TRBJ1-2; 9 positions match TRBD1. J gave up 4 bases and V 3 bases, and 16 bases lay outside the gene matches. There are 18 residues in the CDR3. Germline loops: CDR1 SGHRS, CDR2 YFSETQ. In nucleotides, the CDR3 is TGCGCCAGCAGCTGGACCACACCGTCGGGACAGGGTAGCTATGGCTACACCTTC. This codes for CASSWTTPSGQGSYGYTF.

This clonotype was recorded many times. V is TRBV30 and J is TRBJ2-1, with TRBD1 as a possible D gene (6 bases). V was cut by 7 bases and J by 7 bases, with 14 bases left in between. The CDR3 runs to 12 residues. Germline CDR1 and CDR2: GTSNPN and SVGIG (reference sequence). CDR3 loop: CASVRGRNEQFF. The DNA of the CDR3 is TGTGCCTCGGTCAGGGGCCGGAATGAGCAGTTCTTC.

This clonotype was seen at least ten times. The chain employs TRBV7-8 and TRBJ2-7; D is ambiguous. Trimming cost V 1 base and J 3 bases, with 13 bases left between them. The germline CDR1 and CDR2 sequences are SGHVS and FQNEAQ. CDR3 length: 15 residues. CDR3 nucleotide sequence: TGTGCCAGCAGCTTAGTAGGACCGCTACACTACGAGCAGTACTTC. This sequence encodes CASSLVGPLHYEQYF.

This clonotype was recorded many times. The rearrangement links TRBV29-1 to TRBJ1-1; no reliable D call. Germline CDR1 SQVTM, CDR2 ANQGSEA. The V end lost 4 bases, the J end lost 5 bases, and 11 bases lay between the germline ends. This CDR3 contains 12 residues. The CDR3 spells CSVGIEITEAFF. In DNA, the CDR3 is TGCAGCGTTGGGATAGAGATAACTGAAGCTTTCTTT. The whole variable domain, filled in from reference TRBV29-1 and TRBJ1-1, reads SAVISQKPSRDICQRGTSLTIQCQVDSQVTMMFWYRQQPGQSLTLIATANQGSEATYESGFVIDKFPISRPNLTFSTLTVSNMSPEDSSIYLCSVGIEITEAFFGQGTRLTVV.

This clonotype was picked up many times. The genes are TRBV6-5 and TRBJ2-7, with 9 bases lining up with TRBD1. This CDR3 region has 14 residues. The V gene end was trimmed by 0 bases and the J gene end by 7 bases; junction bases not matched to a gene: 4. Germline V gene lookup returns CDR1 MNHEY and CDR2 SVGAGI. The CDR3 coding sequence is TGTGCCAGCAGTTACTCACAGGGGGCGCGAGAGCAGTACTTC. This gives the protein CASSYSQGAREQYF.

This clonotype was seen ten or more times. CDR3 coding DNA: TGTGCCAGCAGTTACCAACTTCGGGATTTGGCAGAGACCCAGTACTTC. Translated, it gives CASSYQLRDLAETQYF. This sequence joins TRBV6-2 or TRBV6-3 and TRBJ2-5, with TRBD2 as a possible D gene (5 bases). V lost 2 bases, J lost 4 bases, and 17 bases lay in between. CDR1 MNHEY and CDR2 SVGEGT come from the germline V gene. The CDR3 contains 16 residues.

In this sample, this clonotype turned up many times. This chain's CDR3 is CASSSFTGSGTDTQYF. Here the CDR3 DNA reads TGTGCCAGCAGTTCATTTACAGGTTCAGGCACAGATACGCAGTATTTT. V is TRBV6-5 and J is TRBJ2-3, with D possibly TRBD1 on 5 matching bases. The CDR3 length is 16 residues. The ends were cut back, 4 bases at V and 1 base at J, with 15 bases in the middle. Germline V gives CDR1 MNHEY, CDR2 SVGAGI.

This clonotype was seen repeatedly, ten times or more. The rearrangement uses TRBV9 and TRBJ1-2, with a tentative D call TRBD1 (6 bases). Germline CDR1 and CDR2: SGDLS and YYNGEE. The CDR3 spans 14 residues. Trimming cost V 0 bases and J 8 bases, with 14 bases left between them. The CDR3 region is CASSVGMGALGYTF. The CDR3 DNA reads as TGTGCCAGCAGCGTAGGGATGGGGGCGCTAGGCTACACCTTC.

Ten or more counts support this clonotype. The chain carries TRBV5-1 and TRBJ2-3; 13 nucleotides agree with TRBD2. Germline-derived CDR1 and CDR2 are SGHRS and YFSETQ. This CDR3 has 19 amino acids. V was clipped by 4 bases and J by 4 bases; unmatched bases: 15. CDR3 sequence: CASSGRLAGGRRIPDTQYF. The CDR3 DNA reads as TGCGCCAGCAGCGGAAGACTAGCGGGGGGAAGGAGAATTCCAGATACGCAGTATTTT.

This clonotype came up many times. The V call is TRBV12-3 or TRBV12-4, the J call TRBJ2-1; the match to TRBD2 covers 7 bases. The junction had 7 bases not matched to a gene; V was cut back by 8 bases and J by 0 bases. This CDR3 contains 15 residues. The CDR3: CASGLGGSSYNEQFF. The CDR3 nucleotides are TGTGCCAGCGGGCTCGGGGGGAGCTCCTACAATGAGCAGTTCTTC.